This T cell receptor beta chain was sequenced for a study of blood T cell repertoires in COVID-19. TCRdb's table, derived via immunoSEQ multiplex PCR, lists solely in-frame clones and lacks some. The sample carries about 360,000 clones, around nine tenths recorded once. The V end lost 1 base, the J end lost 3 bases, and 15 bases lay between the germline ends. The CDR3 spans 16 residues. Germline V gene sequence: CDR1 SGHTA, CDR2 FQGNSA. The chain has TRBV7-2 and TRBJ1-2, with D possibly matching TRBD1 (5 bases). Sequences were obtained from peripheral blood. This receptor was taken from a woman in her fifties or sixties with COVID-19, enrolled during active disease. CDR3 sequence: CASSLGGVRSDYGYTF. In DNA form, the CDR3 reads TGTGCCAGCAGCTTAGGGGGGGTCAGGAGTGACTATGGCTACACCTTC.